This T cell receptor beta chain was obtained from a study of cytomegalovirus exposure and HLA in healthy donors. Turning to the study itself: From HLA-typed donors, an early data release held tens of millions of unique TCRs.

The CDR3 runs to 13 residues. The V gene end was trimmed by 6 bases and the J gene end by 1 base; junction bases not matched to a gene: 1. CDR1 and CDR2 from the germline V gene are LNHDA and SQIVND (reference sequence). On this clone: Its matching antigen is unknown.

The primer mix had 60 Vbeta and 13 Jbeta primers. Sequencing was performed with immunoSEQ multiplex PCR; in TCRdb, only in-frame clones are kept and a portion is missing. This sample yields approximately 150,000 clones, of which roughly 79% are seen a single time; less than 2% belongs to the top ten. The study, taken as a whole, reports: Prior analysis indicated that the majority of TCR beta V segments exhibited productivity approximately 90% or approximately 30% of the time.

When sampled, the donors appeared nominally healthy, though they likely had unrecorded immune exposures. Sequencing was done on a sample of PBMCs. This rearrangement joins TRBV19 to TRBJ2-7, with TRBD2 identical over 9 bases. The sequence came from a woman aged 40-49 years in good health and CMV-seronegative. CDR3 loop: CASRTSGSYEQYF. The CDR3 DNA is TGTGCCAGTAGGACTAGCGGATCCTACGAGCAGTACTTC.